Listed below are T cell receptor beta chains from one sample, sequenced in a study of shared clonotypes between healthy human individuals. Sequenced by immunoSEQ multiplex PCR; TCRdb stores in-frame clones only, minus some. The sample includes a few million clones, roughly 92% of them seen just once. Source material: naive CD4+ T cells from PBMCs. The receptors shown here come from a man between 18 and 29 years old in good health. Some clones in this sample may be carry-over from other donors' samples. Each CDR3 is given with its conserved first and last residue. The order of the fields is clone size, J gene, V gene, D gene, CDR3 DNA, CDR3 protein. The D gene is left open where the match is weak. A clone size is listed for some rows: how often the clone was seen (once, few, many), or a class if it is expanded.

>-|TRBJ2-1|TRBV4-2|TRBD1
TGTGCCAGCAGCCAACCCTGGGACAGGGGGAACGAGCAGTTCTTC
CASSQPWDRGNEQFF
>once|TRBJ1-2|TRBV15|-
TGTGCCACCAGCAGAGGTGGGGGAGGGGACTATGGCTACACCTTC
CATSRGGGGDYGYTF
>-|TRBJ2-1|TRBV5-1|-
TGCGCCAGCAGCTTGGGATTACGGGCGAGCTCCTACAATGAGCAGTTCTTC
CASSLGLRASSYNEQFF
>-|TRBJ2-7|TRBV6-1|-
TGTGCCAGCGGTCTAATGGGTAGCTCCTACGAGCAGTACTTC
CASGLMGSSYEQYF
>-|TRBJ2-7|TRBV6-5|TRBD2
TGTGCCAGCAGCCGTAGCGGGAGGGCCTCCGAGCAGTACTTC
CASSRSGRASEQYF
>-|TRBJ2-3|TRBV9|TRBD2
TGTGCCAGCAGCGTAGGGCTAGCGGGTTTCACAGATACGCAGTATTTT
CASSVGLAGFTDTQYF
>-|TRBJ2-1|TRBV28|-
TGTGCCAGCGGGAGGGAGCAGTTCTTC
CASGREQFF
>-|TRBJ2-5|TRBV13|TRBD1
TGTGCCAGCAGCTCAACCGGGACAGCTGGGACCCAGTACTTC
CASSSTGTAGTQYF
>-|TRBJ1-6|TRBV9|-
TGTGCCAGCAGCCCGGACGGGAGCCGAACCTATAATTCACCCCTCCACTTT
CASSPDGSRTYNSPLHF
>-|TRBJ1-3|TRBV28|-
TGTGCCAGCAGCAAGGGCAACTCTGGAAACACCATATATTTT
CASSKGNSGNTIYF
>once|TRBJ1-4|TRBV2|-
TGTGCCAGCTTCCGGGCTCCCAATGAAAAACTGTTTTTT
CASFRAPNEKLFF
>-|TRBJ2-6|TRBV11-3|-
TGTGCCAGCAGCTTCGGGGGGCCTGGGGCCAACGTCCTGACTTTC
CASSFGGPGANVLTF
>-|TRBJ2-7|TRBV7-7|TRBD1
TGTGCCAGCAGCACAGGGACAGGCGTTACCTACGAGCAGTACTTC
CASSTGTGVTYEQYF
>-|TRBJ2-1|TRBV9|TRBD2
TGTGCCAGCAGCGTAGGGGGGACTAGTAATTTCAATGAGCAGTTCTTC
CASSVGGTSNFNEQFF
>-|TRBJ2-3|TRBV7-9|-
TGTGCCAGCAGCTTAATGGGTACAGATACGCAGTATTTT
CASSLMGTDTQYF
>few|TRBJ1-1|TRBV28|-
TGTGCCAGCAGTCGGAGGGACCTGTGGGGCACTGAAGCTTTCTTT
CASSRRDLWGTEAFF
>-|TRBJ2-7|TRBV28|-
TGTGCCAGCAGTTTCGGGAAACGTAGGCTCGAGCAGTACTTC
CASSFGKRRLEQYF
>-|TRBJ1-2|TRBV7-2|-
TGTGCCAGCAGCTTAGCGGGTAATTTTGGCTACACCTTC
CASSLAGNFGYTF
>-|TRBJ2-2|TRBV28|TRBD1
TGTGCCAGCAGTTTAGGGGACAGTGCTAACACCGGGGAGCTGTTTTTT
CASSLGDSANTGELFF
>-|TRBJ2-7|TRBV19|-
TGTGCCAGTAGTATGCGAACAGAGGCTCCTGCCAGCTCCCTCCCGAGAAGTTACGAGCAGTACTTC
CASSMRTEAPASSLPRSYEQYF
>-|TRBJ2-7|TRBV19|TRBD1
TGTGCCAGTAGTCGACAGGGGGCGCGAGCCTACGAGCAGTACTTC
CASSRQGARAYEQYF
>-|TRBJ1-6|TRBV2|TRBD1
TGTGCCAGCACCGGGGACAGGGTGCGTTCACCCCTCCACTTT
CASTGDRVRSPLHF
>-|TRBJ1-2|TRBV5-1|-
TGCGCCAGCAGCTTTAATCCCCCCGATGGCTACACCTTC
CASSFNPPDGYTF
>-|TRBJ1-1|TRBV6-5|-
TGTGCCAGCAGTTCAACGACGGAGGAAGCTTTCTTT
CASSSTTEEAFF
>-|TRBJ1-2|TRBV6-5|-
TGTGCCAGCAGAGTTACAGGGAGGGCTGGCTACACCTTC
CASRVTGRAGYTF
>-|TRBJ2-5|TRBV29-1|TRBD2
TGCAGCGTCTCAGCCGGGGGGTTACAAGAGACCCAGTACTTC
CSVSAGGLQETQYF
>-|TRBJ2-3|TRBV6-1|-
TGTGCCAGTCTCCCCGAGGGTAGCACAGATACGCAGTATTTT
CASLPEGSTDTQYF
>-|TRBJ1-5|TRBV28|-
TGTGCCAGCACCCCAGGGCCGGATCAGCCCCAGCATTTT
CASTPGPDQPQHF
>-|TRBJ1-2|TRBV7-9|-
TGTGCCAGCAGCTTAGGGGACAACGACATTAACTATGGCTACACCTTC
CASSLGDNDINYGYTF
>-|TRBJ2-3|TRBV5-4|-
TGTGCCAGCAGCTTGGGCCGGGCTAGCACAGATACGCAGTATTTT
CASSLGRASTDTQYF